This T cell receptor beta chain was identified during a study of shared clonotypes between healthy human individuals. The germline gives CDR1 SGHRS, CDR2 YFSETQ. The CDR3 runs 16 residues. V shed 4 bases and J 0 bases; nucleotides not matched to a gene: 7. General observations from the study: Donor clonotype sharing was expected to depend on sequencing depth.

When replicate PCRs were run on unsorted PBMC, they used around 0.3 ug DNA, about 27,000 T cell genomes. Profiling relied on immunoSEQ multiplex PCR, and the TCRdb table lists in-frame clones only, not all of them. Among fewer than 650,000 clones listed, 76% were seen once. On this clone itself: Its antigen is still unknown.

HIV-negative, healthy adults without recent acute infections or vaccinations were the donors. The chain uses TRBV5-1 and TRBJ1-3; 7 bases map to TRBD1. The receptor's source is a middle-aged woman in good health. Some clones in this sample may be carry-over from other donors' samples. The sequenced sample was PBMCs. The DNA for the CDR3 is TGCGCCAGCAGCGCATCGACAGGGTCCTCTGGAAACACCATATATTTT. It encodes CASSASTGSSGNTIYF. The full variable domain, with the rest looked up from reference TRBV5-1 and TRBJ1-3, is KAGVTQTPRYLIKTRGQQVTLSCSPISGHRSVSWYQQTPGQGLQFLFEYFSETQRNKGNFPGRFSGRQFSNSRSEMNVSTLELGDSALYLCASSASTGSSGNTIYFGEGSWLTVV.